A selection of T cell receptor beta chains follows, all from one sample in a study of Ad26.COV2.S vaccination and SARS-CoV-2 variants. TCRdb's table, derived via immunoSEQ multiplex PCR, lists solely in-frame clones and lacks some. This table holds about 680,000 clones, roughly 90% found once. Sequencing used peripheral blood, obtained in a trial of Ad26.COV2.S vaccine versus placebo. All receptors come from a person between 18 and 65 years old who received the Ad26.COV2.S COVID-19 vaccine or a placebo. CDR3s include the opening cysteine and the closing phenylalanine or tryptophan. A D gene is named only where the DNA matches it firmly. The size entry is marked missing in some rows and otherwise reads once, few, many or a size class.

j_call d_call v_call clone_size cdr3_aa cdr3_nt
TRBJ2-2 TRBD1 TRBV19 . CASSVTGGGGELFF TGTGCCAGTAGTGTTACAGGGGGCGGCGGGGAGCTGTTTTTT
TRBJ1-4 . TRBV7-9 . CASSLNRGTEKLFF TGTGCCAGCAGCTTAAACCGGGGTACCGAAAAACTGTTTTTT
TRBJ2-3 TRBD2 TRBV7-2 . CASSVGLAGGRDTQYF TGTGCCAGCAGCGTAGGACTAGCGGGAGGCAGAGATACGCAGTATTTT
TRBJ2-2 TRBD1 TRBV11-2 . CASSRTGIGVGELFF TGTGCCAGCAGCCGGACAGGGATCGGGGTCGGGGAGCTGTTTTTT
TRBJ1-5 . TRBV30 . CAWSVGGNQPQHF TGTGCCTGGAGTGTGGGGGGCAATCAGCCCCAGCATTTT
TRBJ1-3 . TRBV11-3 few CASSLNSGNTIYF TGTGCCAGCAGCTTAAACTCTGGAAACACCATATATTTT
TRBJ2-3 TRBD2 TRBV2 . CASSEELAGGPQDTQYF TGTGCCAGCAGTGAAGAACTAGCGGGGGGGCCCCAAGATACGCAGTATTTT
TRBJ2-1 . TRBV29-1 . CSVDPGSSYNEQFF TGCAGCGTTGACCCGGGTAGCTCCTACAATGAGCAGTTCTTC
TRBJ2-7 . TRBV3-1/TRBV3-2 . CASSQGLQSSYEQYF TGTGCCAGCAGCCAAGGACTACAATCATCCTACGAGCAGTACTTC
TRBJ1-5 . TRBV27 . CASSFQGRHQPQHF TGTGCCAGCAGTTTTCAGGGTAGGCATCAGCCCCAGCATTTT
TRBJ1-2 TRBD1 TRBV3-1/TRBV3-2 . CASSQEMDREFLVHGYTF TGTGCCAGCAGCCAAGAAATGGACAGGGAATTCTTGGTCCATGGCTACACCTTC
TRBJ1-6 TRBD1 TRBV4-3 . CASSRDSSPSSPLHF TGCGCCAGCAGCCGGGACAGTAGCCCTTCTTCACCCCTCCACTTT
TRBJ2-7 . TRBV3-1/TRBV3-2 . CASSSWDFYEQYF TGTGCCAGCAGCTCTTGGGACTTTTACGAGCAGTACTTC
TRBJ2-1 TRBD2 TRBV15 . CATSRESGIQFF TGTGCCACCAGCAGAGAAAGCGGGATCCAGTTCTTC
TRBJ1-2 . TRBV4-2 . CASSQEEWSRVYGYTF TGTGCCAGCAGCCAAGAGGAATGGAGCAGGGTCTATGGCTACACCTTC
TRBJ1-5 TRBD1 TRBV6-2/TRBV6-3 . CASSRTGGNQPQHF TGTGCCAGCAGTAGGACAGGGGGCAATCAGCCCCAGCATTTT
TRBJ2-3 TRBD2 TRBV19 . CASSIGLAGGTDTQYF TGTGCCAGTAGTATAGGGCTAGCGGGGGGCACAGATACGCAGTATTTT
TRBJ2-3 . TRBV5-1 . CASSSPGPQTDTQYF TGCGCCAGCAGCTCTCCGGGACCTCAGACAGATACGCAGTATTTT
TRBJ2-7 TRBD2 TRBV3-1/TRBV3-2 few CASSQTRTSDEQYF TGTGCCAGCAGCCAGACAAGGACTAGCGACGAGCAGTACTTC
TRBJ1-5 TRBD1 TRBV6-6 . CASSRDSSNQPQHF TGTGCCAGCAGCCGGGACAGTAGCAATCAGCCCCAGCATTTT
TRBJ2-1 TRBD2 TRBV5-1 . CASSATSGGYNEQFF TGCGCCAGCAGCGCCACTAGCGGGGGATACAATGAGCAGTTCTTC
TRBJ2-5 TRBD2 TRBV24-1 . CATSETLAGHQSETQYF TGTGCCACCAGTGAGACCTTAGCGGGCCATCAGAGTGAGACCCAGTACTTC
TRBJ1-1 . TRBV21-1 . CASTRVSGTGEWLNTEAFF TGTGCCAGCACCCGCGTCTCCGGGACAGGGGAATGGTTGAACACTGAAGCTTTCTTT
TRBJ1-1 . TRBV10-3 . CAISGLGGGGPTEAFF TGTGCCATCAGTGGGCTGGGAGGAGGTGGTCCCACTGAAGCTTTCTTT
TRBJ2-3 . TRBV18 . CASSPPQLDTQYF TGTGCCAGCTCACCACCACAGCTAGATACGCAGTATTTT
TRBJ2-1 TRBD2 TRBV10-3 . CAIKGLAGDNEQFF TGTGCCATCAAGGGACTAGCGGGCGACAATGAGCAGTTCTTC